This T cell receptor beta chain emerged from a study of OX40 agonist ivuxolimab in advanced cancers. General study findings and limits: On average, CD8+ T cells had more expanded clones than CD4+. Researchers did not determine the expanded peripheral T cells' antigen specificity.

Assay used: immunoSEQ multiplex PCR; TCRdb lists only in-frame clones, some missing. This table has 130,000 or so clones, approximately 94% appearing once. Turning to this clone: Its matching antigen is unknown.

From germline, CDR1 is SEHNR and CDR2 FQNEAQ (reference sequence). V gave up 1 base and J gave up 2 bases; unmatched junction bases: 4. The CDR3 extends over 17 amino acids. Source: CD4+ or CD8+ T cells sorted from blood, taken in a trial of the OX40 agonist ivuxolimab. The chain has TRBV7-9 and TRBJ2-5, with 13 bases aligning to TRBD2. The sequence was obtained from an adult with an advanced solid tumor such as melanoma, head and neck, liver or kidney cancer. CDR3 DNA sequence: TGTGCCAGCAGCTTAGGGACTAGCGGGGGACCACAAGAGACCCAGTACTTC. Amino acids: CASSLGTSGGPQETQYF.